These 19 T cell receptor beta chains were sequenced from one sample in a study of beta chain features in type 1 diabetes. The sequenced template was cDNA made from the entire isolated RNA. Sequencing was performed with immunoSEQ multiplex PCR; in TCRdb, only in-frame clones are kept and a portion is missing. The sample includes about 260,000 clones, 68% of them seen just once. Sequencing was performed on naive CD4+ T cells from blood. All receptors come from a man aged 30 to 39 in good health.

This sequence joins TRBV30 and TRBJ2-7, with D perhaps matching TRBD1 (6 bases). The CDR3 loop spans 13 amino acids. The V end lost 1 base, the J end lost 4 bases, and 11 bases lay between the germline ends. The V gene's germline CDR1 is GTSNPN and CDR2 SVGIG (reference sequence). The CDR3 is CAWSAGQRYEQYF. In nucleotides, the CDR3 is TGTGCCTGGAGTGCTGGACAGAGGTACGAGCAGTACTTC.

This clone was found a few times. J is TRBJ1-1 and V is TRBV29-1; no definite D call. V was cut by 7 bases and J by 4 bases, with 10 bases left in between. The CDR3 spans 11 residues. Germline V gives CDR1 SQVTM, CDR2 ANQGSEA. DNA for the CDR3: TGCAGCGGGAGCTGGAGCACTGAAGCTTTCTTT. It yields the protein CSGSWSTEAFF.

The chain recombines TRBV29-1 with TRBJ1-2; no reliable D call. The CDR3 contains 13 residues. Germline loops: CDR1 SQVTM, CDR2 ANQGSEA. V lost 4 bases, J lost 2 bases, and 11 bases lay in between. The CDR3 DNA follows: TGCAGCGTTGTGATAGGCACAAACTATGGCTACACCTTC. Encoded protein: CSVVIGTNYGYTF.

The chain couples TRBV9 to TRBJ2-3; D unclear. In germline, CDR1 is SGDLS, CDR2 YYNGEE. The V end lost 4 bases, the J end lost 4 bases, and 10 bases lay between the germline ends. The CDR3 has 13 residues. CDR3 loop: CASSPPLADTQYF. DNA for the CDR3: TGTGCCAGCAGCCCTCCTCTTGCAGATACGCAGTATTTT.

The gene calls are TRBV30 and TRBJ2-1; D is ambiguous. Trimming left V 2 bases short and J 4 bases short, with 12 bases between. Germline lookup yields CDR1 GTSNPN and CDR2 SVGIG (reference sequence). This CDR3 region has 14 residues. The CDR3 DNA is TGTGCCTGGAGTCCTTCGCGGATTTACAATGAGCAGTTCTTC. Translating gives CAWSPSRIYNEQFF.

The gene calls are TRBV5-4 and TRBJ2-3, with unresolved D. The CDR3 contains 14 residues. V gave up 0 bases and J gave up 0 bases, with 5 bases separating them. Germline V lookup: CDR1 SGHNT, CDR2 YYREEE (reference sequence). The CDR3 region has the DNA TGTGCCAGCAGCTTGGACTATAGCACAGATACGCAGTATTTT. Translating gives CASSLDYSTDTQYF.

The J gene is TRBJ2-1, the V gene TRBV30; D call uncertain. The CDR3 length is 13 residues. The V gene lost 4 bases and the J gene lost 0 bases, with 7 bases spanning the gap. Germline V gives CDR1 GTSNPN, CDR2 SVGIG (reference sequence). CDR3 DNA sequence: TGTGCCTGGATAGGCGACTCCTACAATGAGCAGTTCTTC. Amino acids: CAWIGDSYNEQFF.

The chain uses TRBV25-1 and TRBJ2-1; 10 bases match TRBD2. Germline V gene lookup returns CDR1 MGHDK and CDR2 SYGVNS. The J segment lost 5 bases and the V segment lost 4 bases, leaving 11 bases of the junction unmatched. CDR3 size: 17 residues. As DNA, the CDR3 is TGTGCCAGCAGTGGATTCTATAGCGGGAGGCTTAACAATGAGCAGTTCTTC. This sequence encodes CASSGFYSGRLNNEQFF.

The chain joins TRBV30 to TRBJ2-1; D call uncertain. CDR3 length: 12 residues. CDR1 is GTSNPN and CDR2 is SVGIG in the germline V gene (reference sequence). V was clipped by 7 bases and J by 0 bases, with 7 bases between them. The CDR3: CALYSSYNEQFF. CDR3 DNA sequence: TGTGCCTTGTACAGCTCCTACAATGAGCAGTTCTTC. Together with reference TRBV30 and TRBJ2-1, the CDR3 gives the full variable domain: SQTIHQWPATLVQPVGSPLSLECTVEGTSNPNLYWYRQAAGRGLQLLFYSVGIGQISSEVPQNLSASRPQDRQFILSSKKLLLSDSGFYLCALYSSYNEQFFGPGTRLTVL.

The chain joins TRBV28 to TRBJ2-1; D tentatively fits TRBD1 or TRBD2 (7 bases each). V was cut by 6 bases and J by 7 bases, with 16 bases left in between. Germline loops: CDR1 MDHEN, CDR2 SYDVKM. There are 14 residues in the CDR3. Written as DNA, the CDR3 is TGTGCCAGCAGGGGAGGGGGCGAGAGGAATGAGCAGTTCTTC. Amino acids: CASRGGGERNEQFF.

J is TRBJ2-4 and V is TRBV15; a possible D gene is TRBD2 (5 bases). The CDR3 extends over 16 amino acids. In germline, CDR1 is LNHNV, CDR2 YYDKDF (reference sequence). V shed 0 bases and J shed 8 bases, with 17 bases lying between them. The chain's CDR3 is CATSRDAGPFRDIQYF. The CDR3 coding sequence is TGTGCCACCAGCAGAGACGCGGGCCCTTTTAGGGACATTCAGTACTTC.

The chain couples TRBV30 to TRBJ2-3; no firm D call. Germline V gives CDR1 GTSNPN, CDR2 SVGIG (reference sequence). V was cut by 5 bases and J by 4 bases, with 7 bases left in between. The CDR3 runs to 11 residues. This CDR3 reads CAWGDADTQYF. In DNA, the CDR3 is TGTGCCTGGGGCGACGCAGATACGCAGTATTTT.

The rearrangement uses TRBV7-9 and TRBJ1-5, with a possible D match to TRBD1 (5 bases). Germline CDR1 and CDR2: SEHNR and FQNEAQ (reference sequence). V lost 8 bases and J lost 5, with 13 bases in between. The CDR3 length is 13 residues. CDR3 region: CASHQGPDQPQHF. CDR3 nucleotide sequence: TGTGCCAGCCATCAGGGCCCGGATCAGCCCCAGCATTTT.

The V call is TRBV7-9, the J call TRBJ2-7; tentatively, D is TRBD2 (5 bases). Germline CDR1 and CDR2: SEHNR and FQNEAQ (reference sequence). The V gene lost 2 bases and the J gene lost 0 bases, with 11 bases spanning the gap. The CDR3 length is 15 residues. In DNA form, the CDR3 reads TGTGCCAGCAGCTTATTACTAGTTAACTCCTACGAGCAGTACTTC. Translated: CASSLLLVNSYEQYF.

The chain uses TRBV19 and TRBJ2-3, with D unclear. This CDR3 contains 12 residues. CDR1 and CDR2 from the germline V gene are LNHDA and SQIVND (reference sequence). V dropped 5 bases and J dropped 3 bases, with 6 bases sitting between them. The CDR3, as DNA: TGTGCCAGTAGTCAATCTACAGATACGCAGTATTTT. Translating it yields CASSQSTDTQYF.

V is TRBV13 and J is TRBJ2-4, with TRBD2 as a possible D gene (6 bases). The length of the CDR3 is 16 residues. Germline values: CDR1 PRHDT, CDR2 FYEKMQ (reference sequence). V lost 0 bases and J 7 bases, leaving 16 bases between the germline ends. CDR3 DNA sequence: TGTGCCAGCAGCTTAGGCAGGGATCCCGCGGGGAACATTCAGTACTTC. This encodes CASSLGRDPAGNIQYF.

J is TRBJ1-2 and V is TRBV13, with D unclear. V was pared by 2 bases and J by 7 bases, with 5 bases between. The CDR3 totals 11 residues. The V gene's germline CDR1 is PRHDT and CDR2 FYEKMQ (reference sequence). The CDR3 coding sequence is TGTGCCAGCAGCTTAATGAGTGGCTACACCTTC. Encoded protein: CASSLMSGYTF.

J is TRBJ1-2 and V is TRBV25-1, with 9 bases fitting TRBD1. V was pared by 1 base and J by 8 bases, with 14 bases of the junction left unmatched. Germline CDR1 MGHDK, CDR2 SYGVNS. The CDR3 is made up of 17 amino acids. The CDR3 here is CASSESPGQGFSGGYTF. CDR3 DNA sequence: TGTGCCAGCAGTGAATCTCCGGGACAGGGTTTTTCGGGAGGCTACACCTTC.

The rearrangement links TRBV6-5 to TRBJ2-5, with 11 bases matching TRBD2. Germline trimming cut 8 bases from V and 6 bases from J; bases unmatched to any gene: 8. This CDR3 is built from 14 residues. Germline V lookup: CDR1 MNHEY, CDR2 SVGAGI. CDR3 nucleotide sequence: TGTGCCAGCTCGCCCGGGACTAGCGGAAAGACCCAGTACTTC. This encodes CASSPGTSGKTQYF.